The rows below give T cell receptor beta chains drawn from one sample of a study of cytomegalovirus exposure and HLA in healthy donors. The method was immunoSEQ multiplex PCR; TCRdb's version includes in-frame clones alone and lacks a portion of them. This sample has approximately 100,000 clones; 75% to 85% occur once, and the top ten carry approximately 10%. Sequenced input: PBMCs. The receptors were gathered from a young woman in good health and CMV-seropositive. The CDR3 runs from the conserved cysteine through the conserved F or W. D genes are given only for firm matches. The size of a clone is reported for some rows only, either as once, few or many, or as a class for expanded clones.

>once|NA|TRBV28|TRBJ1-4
CASSFTGLDGVLFF
TGTGCCAGCAGTTTTACAGGTTTGGATGGTGTCCTGTTTTTT
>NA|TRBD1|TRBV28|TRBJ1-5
CASSPSDRGYQPQHF
TGTGCCAGCAGTCCCTCGGACAGGGGGTATCAGCCCCAGCATTTT
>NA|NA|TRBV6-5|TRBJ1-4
CASSYREAEKLFF
TGTGCCAGCAGTTACCGGGAGGCGGAAAAACTGTTTTTT
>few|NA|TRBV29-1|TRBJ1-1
CSVERPNIQGSEAFF
TGCAGCGTTGAACGCCCAAATATACAGGGATCTGAAGCTTTCTTT
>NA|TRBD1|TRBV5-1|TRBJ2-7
CASSLGQGAREQYF
TGCGCCAGCAGCTTGGGACAGGGGGCGCGAGAGCAGTACTTC
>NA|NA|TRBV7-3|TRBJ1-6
CASSLRRDSPLHF
TGTGCCAGCAGCTTGCGCCGAGATTCACCCCTCCACTTT
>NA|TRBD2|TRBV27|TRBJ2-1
CASSFWGGVRSEQFF
TGTGCCAGCAGTTTCTGGGGGGGGGTGAGAAGTGAGCAGTTCTTC
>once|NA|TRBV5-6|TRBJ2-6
CASSLLVRTISGANVLTF
TGTGCCAGCAGCTTGTTGGTCCGAACAATCTCTGGGGCCAACGTCCTGACTTTC
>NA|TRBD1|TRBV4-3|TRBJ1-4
CASSQAPGGMGLNEKLFF
TGCGCCAGCAGCCAAGCCCCAGGGGGGATGGGGCTTAATGAAAAACTGTTTTTT
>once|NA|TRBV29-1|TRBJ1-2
CSVEDQQGDGYTF
TGCAGCGTTGAAGATCAACAGGGCGATGGCTACACCTTC
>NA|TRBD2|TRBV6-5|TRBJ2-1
CASNSPGQREFEQFF
TGTGCCAGCAATTCACCGGGTCAGCGGGAGTTTGAGCAGTTCTTC
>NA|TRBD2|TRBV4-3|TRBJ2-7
CASSQDSPAGGWYEQYF
TGCGCCAGCAGCCAAGATTCCCCAGCGGGAGGATGGTACGAGCAGTACTTC
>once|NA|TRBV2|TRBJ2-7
CASNRAGVSYEQYF
TGTGCCAGCAACCGGGCCGGGGTCTCCTACGAGCAGTACTTC
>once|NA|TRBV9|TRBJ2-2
CASSRRTPNTGELFF
TGTGCCAGCAGCAGGCGGACACCTAACACCGGGGAGCTGTTTTTT
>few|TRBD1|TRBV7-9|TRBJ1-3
CASSPTGTSGNTIYF
TGTGCCAGCAGCCCGACAGGGACCTCTGGAAACACCATATATTTT
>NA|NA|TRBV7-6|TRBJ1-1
CASSLSDVTEAFF
TGTGCCAGCAGCTTAAGCGACGTCACTGAAGCTTTCTTT
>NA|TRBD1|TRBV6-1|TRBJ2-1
CASRGQVPRINEQFF
TGTGCCAGCAGGGGACAGGTCCCCCGCATCAATGAGCAGTTCTTC
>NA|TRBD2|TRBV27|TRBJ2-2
CASSLDRGAGELFF
TGTGCCAGCAGTTTAGATCGGGGGGCCGGGGAGCTGTTTTTT
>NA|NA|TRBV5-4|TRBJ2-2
CASSLVGVGTGELFF
TGTGCCAGCAGCTTGGTAGGGGTTGGGACCGGGGAGCTGTTTTTT
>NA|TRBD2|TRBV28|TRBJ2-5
CASSSLAGGPETQYF
TGTGCCAGCAGTTCTCTAGCGGGAGGGCCCGAGACCCAGTACTTC
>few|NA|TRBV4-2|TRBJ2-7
CASSQDQGGYEQYF
TGTGCCAGCAGCCAAGATCAGGGCGGCTACGAGCAGTACTTC
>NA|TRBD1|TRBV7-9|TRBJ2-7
CASSDPGQVYEQYF
TGTGCCAGCAGCGATCCGGGACAGGTCTACGAGCAGTACTTC
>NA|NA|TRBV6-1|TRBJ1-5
CASSDPSGYQPQHF
TGTGCCAGCAGTGATCCCAGCGGGTATCAGCCCCAGCATTTT
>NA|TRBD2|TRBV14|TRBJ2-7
CASSLLAGVEQYF
TGTGCCAGCAGTCTACTAGCGGGAGTCGAGCAGTACTTC
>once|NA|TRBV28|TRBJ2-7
CASSFLRVDEQYF
TGTGCCAGCAGTTTTTTGCGGGTCGACGAGCAGTACTTC
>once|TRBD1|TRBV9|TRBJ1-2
CASSATTGGIVGGYTF
TGTGCCAGCAGCGCGACTACAGGGGGAATCGTAGGAGGCTACACCTTC
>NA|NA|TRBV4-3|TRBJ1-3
CASSQTGSGNTIYF
TGCGCCAGCAGCCAAACAGGGTCTGGAAACACCATATATTTT
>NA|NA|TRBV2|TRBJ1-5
CASKAGNSNQPQHF
TGTGCCAGTAAGGCGGGGAATAGCAATCAGCCCCAGCATTTT
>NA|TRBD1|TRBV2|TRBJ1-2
CASSRDSRGRYTF
TGTGCCAGCAGTCGGGACAGCCGGGGACGCTACACCTTC
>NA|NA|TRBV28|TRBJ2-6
CASSLLVAGANVLTF
TGTGCCAGCAGTTTGTTGGTAGCTGGGGCCAACGTCCTGACTTTC
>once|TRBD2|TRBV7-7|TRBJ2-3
CASGSGIPPDTQYF
TGTGCCAGCGGAAGCGGGATACCTCCAGATACGCAGTATTTT
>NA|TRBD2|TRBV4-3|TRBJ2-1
CASSQDPGLAGHEQFF
TGCGCCAGCAGCCAAGATCCGGGACTAGCGGGTCATGAGCAGTTCTTC
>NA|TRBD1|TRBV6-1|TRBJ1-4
CASSESTGTVYEKLFF
TGTGCCAGCAGTGAATCAACCGGGACAGTATACGAAAAACTGTTTTTT
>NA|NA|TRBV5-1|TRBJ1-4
CASSLASAGLGEKLFF
TGCGCCAGCAGCTTGGCCTCAGCAGGGCTCGGTGAAAAACTGTTTTTT
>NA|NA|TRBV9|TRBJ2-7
CASSANGPGYEQYF
TGTGCCAGCAGCGCAAATGGCCCGGGATACGAGCAGTACTTC